The entry below gives a single T cell receptor (beta chain) sequence along with its context. Its antigen is as yet unknown. The sample comes from a study of T cell repertoires in cytomegalovirus infection. Study details: Used in the study were CMV epitopes, some recently identified and HLA-C-restricted, others well-studied and HLA-B-restricted. Through public TCR beta signatures, both CMV infection and matching HLA type were indicated.

The CDR3 runs 14 residues. Germline V gene data show CDR1 as SEHNR and CDR2 as FQNEAQ (reference sequence). Trimming took 5 bases from V and 1 from J, leaving 11 bases between them. General study results and limits: Carriers of CMV and the relevant HLA type were discriminated by public TCR beta frequency. Within the response measured ex vivo, HLA-C-restricted CMV-specific TCR beta clonotypes were dominant.

A single record per CDR3 protein comes from TCRdb applying MiXCR to the reads. The table has more than 40,000 distinct CDR3 sequences, under 25% seen once. The sequence came from a human donor in good health (CMV status not recorded). Some clones in this sample may be carry-over from other donors' samples. The V gene is TRBV7-9, the J gene TRBJ1-1; D unclear. The material was CD8+ T cells from cultured PBMCs, obtained from culture after CMV antigen stimulation. CDR3 coding DNA: TGTGCCAGCAGCCCCCTTATGGGGAACACTGAAGCTTTCTTT. This gives the protein CASSPLMGNTEAFF.